The next 3 T cell receptor beta chains were all read from a single sample in a study of blood T cells in healthy people across ages. With a J-beta primer mix and a sample-barcoded 5' primer, a second PCR ran 7 to 11 cycles. TCRdb ran MiXCR on the 5' RACE reads and lists one entry per CDR3 protein. The data hold about 690,000 distinct CDR3 sequences, with 40% to 45% observed a single time. Sequenced sample: blood. These receptors originate from a man older than 75 in good health.

This clonotype occurred a few times. This sequence joins TRBV5-1 and TRBJ2-5; tentatively, D is TRBD1 (6 bases). The CDR3 has 12 amino acids. Trimming stripped 4 bases from V and 11 bases from J, with 15 bases between. Germline-derived CDR1 and CDR2 are SGHRS and YFSETQ. The CDR3 sequence is CASSLDEGEQYF. The CDR3 coding sequence is TGCGCCAGCAGCCTCGACGAGGGGGAGCAGTACTTC.

This clonotype was observed a handful of times. The genes are TRBV12-3 or TRBV12-4 and TRBJ1-2; D is undetermined. V shed 1 base and J shed 4 bases, with 7 bases lying between them. The CDR3 loop spans 13 amino acids. CDR3 nucleotide sequence: TGTGCCAGCAGTTTAGTAGGCAGCTATGGCTACACCTTC. Its translation is CASSLVGSYGYTF.

This clonotype was seen many times. The chain couples TRBV20-1 to TRBJ2-3, with 14 bases aligning to TRBD2. CDR3 length equals 17 residues. Germline V gives CDR1 DFQATT, CDR2 SNEGSKA (reference sequence). V lost 4 bases and J lost 3; bases outside the gene matches: 9. CDR3 sequence reads: CSAKTSGRAGGTDTQYF. DNA for the CDR3: TGCAGTGCTAAGACTAGCGGGAGGGCCGGGGGGACAGATACGCAGTATTTT.